The 4 T cell receptor beta chains in this list originate from one sample, sequenced in a study of regulatory T cells in long-lasting Graves disease. Combining iRepertoire HTBI primers with Arm-PCR of CDR3 regions, the authors built TCR beta libraries. TCRdb re-derived calls from the multiplex PCR reads in MiXCR, one entry per CDR3 protein. This sample has some 250,000 distinct CDR3 sequences, with about 20% found just once. The time point is: newly diagnosed GD, antithyroid drugs for less than 3 months. RNA extracted from PBMCs served as the sequencing template. These data are also associated with another study on T cells in Graves' hyperthyroidism and ophthalmopathy.

The material sequenced was peripheral blood mononuclear cells (PBMCs), taken at new diagnosis, from a patient treated with antithyroid drugs. The source of these receptors is a woman aged 25 to 39 with Graves disease.

In its sample, this clonotype was seen a few times. Possible read error: a much larger clone is one base away. CDR3 bases: TGTGCTGGCAGCTTAGGCAGGCGGGCGATGAATGAGCAGTTCTTC. Translating gives CAGSLGRRAMNEQFF. The chain links TRBV7-7 to TRBJ2-1; D is perhaps TRBD2 (5 bases). CDR3 length equals 15 residues. The germline V gene encodes CDR1 SSHAT and CDR2 FNYEAQ (reference sequence).

This clonotype has ten or more counts. This chain uses TRBV20-1 with TRBJ2-3, with D maybe TRBD1 (5 bases). The germline V gene encodes CDR1 DFQATT and CDR2 SNEGSKA (reference sequence). CDR3 length: 15 residues. V lost 1 base and J 2 bases, leaving 13 bases between the germline ends. The CDR3 DNA sequence: TGCAGTGCTAGAGGCGAAGGGGCAATCACAGATACGCAGTATTTT. It yields the protein CSARGEGAITDTQYF.

The table lists this clonotype with many counts. V and J are TRBV12-3 or TRBV12-4 and TRBJ2-3; possible D gene TRBD2, 6 bases. The CDR3 totals 15 residues. The V and J ends lost 7 bases and 1 base respectively, with 15 bases between them. As DNA, the CDR3 is TGTGCCAGCACTTTTTGGGGGGTTCGCACAGATACGCAGTATTTT. This sequence encodes CASTFWGVRTDTQYF.

This clonotype was picked up many times. The chain joins TRBV5-1 to TRBJ2-2; D is possibly TRBD1 (6 bases). Germline V CDR1 and CDR2: SGHRS, YFSETQ. The length of the CDR3 is 15 residues. Trimming removed 6 bases at V and 7 bases at J, with 19 bases between. The CDR3 coding sequence is TGCGCCAGCACCCCGCTGGGGGCCGAAGACGGGGAGCTGTTTTTT. It specifies CASTPLGAEDGELFF.